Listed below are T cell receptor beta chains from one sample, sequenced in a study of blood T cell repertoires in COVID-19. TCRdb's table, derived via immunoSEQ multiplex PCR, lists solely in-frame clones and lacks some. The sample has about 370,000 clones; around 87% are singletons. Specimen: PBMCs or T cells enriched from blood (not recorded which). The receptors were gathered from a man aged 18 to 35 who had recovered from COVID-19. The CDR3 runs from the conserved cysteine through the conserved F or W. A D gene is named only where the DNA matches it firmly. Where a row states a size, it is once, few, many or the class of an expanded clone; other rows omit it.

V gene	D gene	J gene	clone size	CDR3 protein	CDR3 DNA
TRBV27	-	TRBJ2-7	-	CASSFLGGASYEQYF	TGTGCCAGCAGTTTCCTTGGGGGGGCCTCCTACGAGCAGTACTTC
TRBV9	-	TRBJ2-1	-	CASSADTPGYEQFF	TGTGCCAGCAGTGCTGACACTCCTGGGTATGAGCAGTTCTTC
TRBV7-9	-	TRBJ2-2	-	CASSFGGGELFF	TGTGCCAGCAGCTTCGGTGGCGGGGAGCTGTTTTTT
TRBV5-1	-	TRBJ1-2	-	CASSLDTANYGYTF	TGCGCCAGCAGCTTGGATACAGCTAACTATGGCTACACCTTC
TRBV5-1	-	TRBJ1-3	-	CASSLVGGTGNTIYF	TGCGCCAGCAGCTTGGTAGGGGGAACTGGAAACACCATATATTTT
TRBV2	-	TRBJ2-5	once	CASSRTEQETQYF	TGTGCCAGCAGTAGGACAGAACAAGAGACCCAGTACTTC
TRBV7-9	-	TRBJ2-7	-	CASSLEVSRDEQYF	TGTGCCAGCAGCTTAGAGGTCTCACGGGACGAGCAGTACTTC
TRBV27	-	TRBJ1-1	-	CAAGGPTNTEAFF	TGTGCCGCCGGGGGGCCGACGAACACTGAAGCTTTCTTT
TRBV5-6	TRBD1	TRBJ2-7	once	CASSGGTGGVNEQYF	TGTGCCAGCAGCGGCGGGACAGGGGGCGTCAACGAGCAGTACTTC
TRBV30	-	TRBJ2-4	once	CAWSVDGTDQVKNIQYF	TGTGCCTGGAGTGTTGACGGGACTGACCAAGTCAAAAACATTCAGTACTTC
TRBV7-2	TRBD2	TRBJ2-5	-	CASSAGTSGQETQYF	TGTGCCAGCAGCGCCGGGACTAGCGGCCAAGAGACCCAGTACTTC
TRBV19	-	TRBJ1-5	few	CASVGGVNQPQHF	TGTGCCTCCGTCGGAGGGGTCAATCAGCCCCAGCATTTT
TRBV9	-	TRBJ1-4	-	CASSVGLSGGTNEKLFF	TGTGCCAGCAGCGTAGGTCTTTCGGGTGGGACTAATGAAAAACTGTTTTTT
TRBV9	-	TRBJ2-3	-	CASSLSQGRWDTQYF	TGTGCCAGCAGCCTAAGCCAGGGGCGGTGGGATACGCAGTATTTT
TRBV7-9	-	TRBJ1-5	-	CASSLAEGNQPQHF	TGTGCCAGCAGCTTGGCGGAGGGCAATCAGCCCCAGCATTTT